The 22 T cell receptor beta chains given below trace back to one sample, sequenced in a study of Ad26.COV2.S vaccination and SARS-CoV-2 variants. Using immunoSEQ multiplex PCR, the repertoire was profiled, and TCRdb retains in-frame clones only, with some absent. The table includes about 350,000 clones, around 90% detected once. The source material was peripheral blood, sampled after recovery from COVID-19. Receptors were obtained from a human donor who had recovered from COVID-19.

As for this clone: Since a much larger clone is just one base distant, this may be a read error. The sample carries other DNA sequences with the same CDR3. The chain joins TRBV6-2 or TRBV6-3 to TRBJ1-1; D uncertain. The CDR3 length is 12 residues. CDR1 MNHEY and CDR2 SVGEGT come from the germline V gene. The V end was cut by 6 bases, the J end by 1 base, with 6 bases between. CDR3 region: CASSRGNTEAFF. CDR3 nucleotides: TGTGCCAGCAGCAGAGGGAACACTGAAGCTTTCTTT.

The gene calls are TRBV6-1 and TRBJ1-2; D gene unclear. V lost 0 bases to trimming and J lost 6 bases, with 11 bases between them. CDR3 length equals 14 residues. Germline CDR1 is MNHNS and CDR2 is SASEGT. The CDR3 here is CASSEALLTNGYTF. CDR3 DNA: TGTGCCAGCAGTGAAGCGCTTTTAACAAATGGCTACACCTTC.

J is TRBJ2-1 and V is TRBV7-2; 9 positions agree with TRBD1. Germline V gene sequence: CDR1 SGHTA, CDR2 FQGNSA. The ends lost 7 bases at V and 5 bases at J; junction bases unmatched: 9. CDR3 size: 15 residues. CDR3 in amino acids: CASTSPGTGHNEQFF. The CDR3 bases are TGTGCCAGCACCTCCCCCGGGACAGGGCACAATGAGCAGTTCTTC.

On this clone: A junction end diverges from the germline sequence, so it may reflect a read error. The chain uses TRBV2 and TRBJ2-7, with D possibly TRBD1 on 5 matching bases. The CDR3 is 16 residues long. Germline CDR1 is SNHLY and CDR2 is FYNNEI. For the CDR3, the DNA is TGTGCCGGCAGTGATTTGCCCAGGGTTTTGACCTACGAGCAGTACTTC. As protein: CAGSDLPRVLTYEQYF.

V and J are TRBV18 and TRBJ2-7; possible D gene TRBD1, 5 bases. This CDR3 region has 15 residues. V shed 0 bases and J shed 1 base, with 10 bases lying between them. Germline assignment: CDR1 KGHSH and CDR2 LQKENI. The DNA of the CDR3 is TGTGCCAGCTCACCACCAGACAGCCCGTCCTACGAGCAGTACTTC. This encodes CASSPPDSPSYEQYF.

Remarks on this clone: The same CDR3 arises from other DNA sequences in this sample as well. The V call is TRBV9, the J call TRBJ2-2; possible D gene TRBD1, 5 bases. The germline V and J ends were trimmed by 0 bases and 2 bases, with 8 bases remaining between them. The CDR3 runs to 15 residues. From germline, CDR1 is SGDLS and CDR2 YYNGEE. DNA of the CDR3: TGTGCCAGCAGCGTAGTTCAGGGAAACACCGGGGAGCTGTTTTTT. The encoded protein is CASSVVQGNTGELFF.

This CDR3 is CASSPPPAGDEQYF. The CDR3, as DNA: TGTGCCAGCTCACCACCACCAGCAGGGGACGAGCAGTACTTC. The chain joins TRBV18 to TRBJ2-7, with D possibly matching TRBD1 (6 bases). V gave up 0 bases and J gave up 5 bases, with 11 bases separating them. The CDR3 runs to 14 residues. Germline CDR1 is KGHSH and CDR2 is LQKENI.

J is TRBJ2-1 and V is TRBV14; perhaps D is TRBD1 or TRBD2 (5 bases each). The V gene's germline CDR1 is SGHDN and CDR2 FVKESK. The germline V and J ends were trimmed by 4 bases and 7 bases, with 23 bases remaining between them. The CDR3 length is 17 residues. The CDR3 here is CASSRFGIWGNDNEQFF. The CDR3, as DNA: TGTGCCAGCAGCCGGTTTGGTATTTGGGGGAATGATAATGAGCAGTTCTTC.

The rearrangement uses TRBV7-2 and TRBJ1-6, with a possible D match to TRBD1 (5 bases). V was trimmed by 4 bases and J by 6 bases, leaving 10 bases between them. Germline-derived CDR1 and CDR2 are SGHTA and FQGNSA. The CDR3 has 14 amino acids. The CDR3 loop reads CASSWDGRNSPLHF. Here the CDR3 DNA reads TGTGCCAGCAGCTGGGACGGCCGTAATTCACCCCTCCACTTT.

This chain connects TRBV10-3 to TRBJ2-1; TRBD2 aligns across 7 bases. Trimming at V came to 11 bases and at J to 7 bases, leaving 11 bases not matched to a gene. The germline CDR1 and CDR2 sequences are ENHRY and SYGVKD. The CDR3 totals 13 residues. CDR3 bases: TGTGCCCACAAAGGGAGGGGTTCAAATGAGCAGTTCTTC. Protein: CAHKGRGSNEQFF.

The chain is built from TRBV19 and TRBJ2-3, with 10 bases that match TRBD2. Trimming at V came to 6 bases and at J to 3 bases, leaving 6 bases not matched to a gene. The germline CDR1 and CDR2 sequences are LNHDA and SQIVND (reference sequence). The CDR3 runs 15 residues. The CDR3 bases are TGTGCCAGTAGCCTGGGACTAGCGTTGACAGATACGCAGTATTTT. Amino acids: CASSLGLALTDTQYF.

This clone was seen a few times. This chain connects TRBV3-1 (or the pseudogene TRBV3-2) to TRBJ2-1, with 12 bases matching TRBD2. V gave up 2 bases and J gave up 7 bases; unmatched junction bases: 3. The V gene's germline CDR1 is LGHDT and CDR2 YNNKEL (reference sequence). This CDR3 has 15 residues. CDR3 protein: CASSQWTSGTNEQFF. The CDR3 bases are TGTGCCAGCAGCCAATGGACTAGCGGGACGAATGAGCAGTTCTTC.

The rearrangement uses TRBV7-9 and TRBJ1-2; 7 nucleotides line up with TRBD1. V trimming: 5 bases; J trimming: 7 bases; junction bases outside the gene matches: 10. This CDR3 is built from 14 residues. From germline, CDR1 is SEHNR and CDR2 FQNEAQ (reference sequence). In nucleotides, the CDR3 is TGTGCCAGCAGCCAGCTGGGGGCAGGGGGTGGCTACACCTTC. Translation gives CASSQLGAGGGYTF.

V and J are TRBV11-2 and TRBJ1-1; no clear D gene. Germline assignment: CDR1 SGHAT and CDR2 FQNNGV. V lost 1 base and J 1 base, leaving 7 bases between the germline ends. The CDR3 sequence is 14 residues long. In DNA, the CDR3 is TGTGCCAGCAGCTTAGGGACCGCGAACACTGAAGCTTTCTTT. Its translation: CASSLGTANTEAFF. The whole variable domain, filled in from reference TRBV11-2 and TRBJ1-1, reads EAGVAQSPRYKIIEKRQSVAFWCNPISGHATLYWYQQILGQGPKLLIQFQNNGVVDDSQLPKDRFSAERLKGVDSTLKIQPAKLEDSAVYLCASSLGTANTEAFFGQGTRLTVV.

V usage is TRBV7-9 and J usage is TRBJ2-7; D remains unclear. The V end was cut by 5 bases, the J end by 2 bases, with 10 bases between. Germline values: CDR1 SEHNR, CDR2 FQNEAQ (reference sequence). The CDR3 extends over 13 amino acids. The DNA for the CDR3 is TGTGCCAGCAGCCCCGACGGACCCTACGAGCAGTACTTC. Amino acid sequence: CASSPDGPYEQYF.

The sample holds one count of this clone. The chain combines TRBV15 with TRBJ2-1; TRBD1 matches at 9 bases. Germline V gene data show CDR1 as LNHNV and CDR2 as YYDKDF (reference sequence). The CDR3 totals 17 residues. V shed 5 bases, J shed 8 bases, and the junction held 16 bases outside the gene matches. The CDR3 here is CATSARPRDRVADEQFF. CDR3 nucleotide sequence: TGTGCCACCAGCGCGCGACCTCGGGACAGGGTGGCCGATGAGCAGTTCTTC.

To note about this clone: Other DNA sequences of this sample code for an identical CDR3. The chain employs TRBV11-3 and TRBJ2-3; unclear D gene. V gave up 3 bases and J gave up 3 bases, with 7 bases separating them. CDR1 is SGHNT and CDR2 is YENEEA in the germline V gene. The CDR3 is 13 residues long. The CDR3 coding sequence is TGTGCCAGCAGCTTTTCAGCGACAGATACGCAGTATTTT. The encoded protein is CASSFSATDTQYF. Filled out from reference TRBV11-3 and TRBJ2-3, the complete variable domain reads EAGVVQSPRYKIIEKKQPVAFWCNPISGHNTLYWYLQNLGQGPELLIRYENEEAVDDSQLPKDRFSAERLKGVDSTLKIQPAELGDSAVYLCASSFSATDTQYFGPGTRLTVL.

For the CDR3, the DNA is TGTGCCAGCAGCGACCGGACAGGGTTCTCTGGCTACACCTTC. Its protein is CASSDRTGFSGYTF. The rearrangement joins TRBV5-4 to TRBJ1-2, with 8 bases lining up with TRBD1. The CDR3 covers 14 residues. Looked up from germline, CDR1 is SGHNT and CDR2 is YYREEE (reference sequence). V lost 4 bases and J lost 7; bases outside the gene matches: 9. The variable domain in full, completed from reference TRBV5-4 and TRBJ1-2, reads ETGVTQSPTHLIKTRGQQVTLRCSSQSGHNTVSWYQQALGQGPQFIFQYYREEENGRGNFPPRFSGLQFPNYSSELNVNALELDDSALYLCASSDRTGFSGYTFGSGTRLTVV.

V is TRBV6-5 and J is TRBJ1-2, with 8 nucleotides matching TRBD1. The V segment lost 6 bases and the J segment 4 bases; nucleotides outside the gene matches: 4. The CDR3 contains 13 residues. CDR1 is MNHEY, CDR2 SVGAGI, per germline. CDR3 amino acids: CASRPGQGYGYTF. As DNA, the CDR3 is TGTGCCAGCAGACCCGGACAGGGCTATGGCTACACCTTC.

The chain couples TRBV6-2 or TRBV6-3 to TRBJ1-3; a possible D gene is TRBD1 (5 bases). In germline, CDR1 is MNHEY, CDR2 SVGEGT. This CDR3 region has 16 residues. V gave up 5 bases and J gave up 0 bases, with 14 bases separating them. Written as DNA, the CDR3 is TGTGCCAGCAGTCCCTGGACACCAAGCTCTGGAAACACCATATATTTT. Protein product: CASSPWTPSSGNTIYF.

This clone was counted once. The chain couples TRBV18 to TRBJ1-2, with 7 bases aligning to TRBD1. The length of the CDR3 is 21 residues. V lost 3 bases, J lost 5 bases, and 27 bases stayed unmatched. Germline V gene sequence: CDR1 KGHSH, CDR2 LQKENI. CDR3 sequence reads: CASSPLGPDREELLPLYGYTF. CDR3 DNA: TGTGCCAGCTCACCGCTTGGCCCAGACAGGGAGGAACTATTACCTCTATATGGCTACACCTTC.

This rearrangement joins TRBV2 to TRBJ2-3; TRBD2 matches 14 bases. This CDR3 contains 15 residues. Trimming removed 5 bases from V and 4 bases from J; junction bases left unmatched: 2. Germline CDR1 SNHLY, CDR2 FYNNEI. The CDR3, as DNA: TGTGCCAGCAGTCAGACTAGCGGGGGGGCAGATACGCAGTATTTT. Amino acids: CASSQTSGGADTQYF.